The entry below describes one T cell receptor beta chain. Its antigen is unidentified. Germline CDR1 reads SNHLY; CDR2 reads FYNNEI. There are 14 residues in the CDR3. V lost 6 bases and J lost 6, with 18 bases in between. Cultured cells yielded isolated CD4+ T cells after approximately nine days. The sample comes from a study of vaccination effects on CD4 cells after COVID-19. Study context: Participants received two doses of either the BNT162b2 or mRNA-1273 vaccine. Points from the study as a whole: From healthy vaccinees, only 1 of 255 vaccine-induced clones also reacted to common cold coronaviruses. Whether induced by infection or by vaccine, clones showed marked clonal contraction late after vaccination.

TCRdb keeps only in-frame clones here, not all; method: immunoSEQ multiplex PCR. This sample has some 30,000 clones; approximately 70% occur once, and the top ten carry 3.5% to 4%. This sequence originates from a human donor who received a COVID-19 vaccine. The chain has TRBV2 and TRBJ2-7; no clear D. This sample comprised CD4+ T cells from PBMCs cultured without peptide, obtained before COVID-19 vaccination. CDR3 protein: CASRLDSAKSEQYF. The CDR3 coding sequence is TGTGCCAGCAGACTCGACTCCGCGAAGAGCGAGCAGTACTTC.